This T cell receptor beta chain was sequenced in a study of PD-L1 blockade in urothelial cancer. The wider study: Median T cell yield from blood was around 140,000.

General observations from the study: By 3 weeks, tumor-associated blood clones had expanded more in durable-benefit patients.

Some clones are missing from TCRdb's copy, which holds only in-frame ones; the method was immunoSEQ multiplex PCR. The sample yields 100,000 or so clones, about nine tenths seen once. A word on this clone: Its target is not known.

Source: PBMCs, taken around atezolizumab (anti-PD-L1) treatment. This clonotype originated in an elderly woman with urothelial cancer.

The CDR3 sequence: CASSPGGGTSVSNEQFF. CDR3 bases: TGTGCCAGCAGCCCTGGGGGAGGGACTAGCGTTTCCAATGAGCAGTTCTTC. The genes are TRBV7-6 and TRBJ2-1; 10 bases line up with TRBD2. This CDR3 has 17 residues. Germline-derived CDR1 and CDR2 are SGHVS and FNYEAQ. The V gene end was trimmed by 5 bases and the J gene end by 6 bases; junction bases not matched to a gene: 13.